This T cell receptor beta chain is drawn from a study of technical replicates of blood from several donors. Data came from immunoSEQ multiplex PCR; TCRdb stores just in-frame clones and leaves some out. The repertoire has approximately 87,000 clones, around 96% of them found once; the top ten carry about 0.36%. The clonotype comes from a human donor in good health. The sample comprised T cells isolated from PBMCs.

The CDR3, as DNA: TGTGCCAGCAGCTTAGACAGGACGTACTCTGGAAACACCATATATTTT. It encodes CASSLDRTYSGNTIYF. The V call is TRBV7-2, the J call TRBJ1-3, with D possibly matching TRBD1 (5 bases). The CDR3 totals 16 residues. Germline CDR1 SGHTA, CDR2 FQGNSA. V lost 1 base and J 0 bases, leaving 10 bases between the germline ends. The variable domain in full, with the rest retrieved from reference TRBV7-2 and TRBJ1-3, is GAGVSQSPSNKVTEKGKDVELRCDPISGHTALYWYRQSLGQGLEFLIYFQGNSAPDKSGLPSDRFSAERTGGSVSTLTIQRTQQEDSAVYLCASSLDRTYSGNTIYFGEGSWLTVV.